This T cell receptor (beta chain) was found in a study of PD-L1 blockade in urothelial cancer. Time point: peripheral blood 6 weeks after treatment start. Worth noting for this clone: Antigen unknown.

This CDR3 spans 15 amino acids. J was trimmed by 2 bases and V by 0 bases; bases with no gene match: 4. CDR1 and CDR2 (germline): MRHNA, SNTAGT. Overall study findings and caveats: More expansion of tumor-associated blood clones, seen at 3 weeks, marked durable-benefit patients.

The repertoire was sequenced with immunoSEQ multiplex PCR; TCRdb's copy has only in-frame clones and lacks some. Altogether about 27,000 clones are present, 82% being singletons, with the ten largest covering roughly 1.5%. The sequence was obtained from a man between 65 and 80 years old with urothelial cancer. The rearrangement joins TRBV6-4 to TRBJ2-7, with 7 bases fitting TRBD2. Sequences were derived from PBMCs, sampled around atezolizumab (anti-PD-L1) treatment. The CDR3 DNA sequence: TGTGCCAGCAGTGACTCTCGAGCGGGACCCTACGAGCAGTACTTC. Residues: CASSDSRAGPYEQYF.